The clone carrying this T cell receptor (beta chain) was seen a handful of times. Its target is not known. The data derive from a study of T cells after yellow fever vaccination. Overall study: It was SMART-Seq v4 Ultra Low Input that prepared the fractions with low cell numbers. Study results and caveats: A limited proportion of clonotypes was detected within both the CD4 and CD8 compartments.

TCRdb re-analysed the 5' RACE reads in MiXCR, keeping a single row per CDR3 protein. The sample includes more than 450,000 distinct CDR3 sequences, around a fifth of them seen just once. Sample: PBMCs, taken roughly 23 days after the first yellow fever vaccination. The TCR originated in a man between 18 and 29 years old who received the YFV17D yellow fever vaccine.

This CDR3 is CASRYRDREQFF. For the CDR3, the DNA is TGTGCCAGCAGGTACAGGGATCGGGAGCAGTTCTTC. The V gene is TRBV7-2, the J gene TRBJ2-1, with D perhaps TRBD1 (6 bases). V was clipped by 6 bases and J by 10 bases, with 13 bases between them. The CDR3 totals 12 residues. CDR1 SGHTA and CDR2 FQGNSA come from the germline V gene.